This TCR beta chain derives from a study of T cell repertoires in cytomegalovirus infection. Using its own MiXCR run on the reads, TCRdb lists one record per CDR3 protein. The table includes nearly 700,000 distinct CDR3 sequences, 30% to 35% detected once. V dropped 5 bases and J dropped 0 bases, with 7 bases sitting between them. The CDR3 extends over 13 amino acids. CDR1 and CDR2 from the germline V gene are MNHNY and SVGAGI (reference sequence). As for this clonotype: Its antigen is not identified.

This specimen was cultured PBMCs, taken from culture after CMV antigen stimulation. This rearrangement joins TRBV6-6 to TRBJ1-1, with no clear D. This sequence originates from a human donor in good health (CMV status not recorded). Some clones in this sample may be carry-over from other donors' samples. CDR3 loop: CASSTELNTEAFF. The DNA of the CDR3 is TGTGCCAGCAGTACAGAGTTGAACACTGAAGCTTTCTTT.